The T cell receptor (beta chain) under discussion was sequenced for a study of radiotherapy plus CTLA-4 blockade in lung cancer. Study information: Objective responses were documented in 15% to 20% of patients, with disease control in roughly 30%.

Produced via immunoSEQ multiplex PCR; TCRdb's table is partial and in-frame only. The sample lists tens of thousands of clones; over 60% were seen once. A remark on this clone: Its matching antigen is unknown.

Participants had chemo-refractory metastatic non-small-cell lung cancer and were treated with focal radiation plus ipilimumab CTLA-4 blockade. Regarding the study as a whole: Radiotherapy with ipilimumab was followed by blood expansion of tumor-derived clones. Reports state that early shifts in blood T cell clones, with interferon-beta, best predicted response.

The V end lost 2 bases, the J end lost 8 bases, and 15 bases lay between the germline ends. The CDR3 covers 14 residues. The germline gives CDR1 SEHNR, CDR2 FQNEAQ (reference sequence). The sequence was collected from a human donor with non-small cell lung cancer whose response to radiotherapy plus ipilimumab could not be evaluated. The specimen was peripheral blood, collected from a patient treated with radiotherapy plus ipilimumab. The rearrangement links TRBV7-9 to TRBJ1-2; a weak D match, TRBD1 (5 bases). The CDR3 spells CASSLMARAEGYTF. CDR3 nucleotide sequence: TGTGCCAGCAGCTTAATGGCCAGGGCAGAAGGCTACACCTTC.